This record concerns one TCR beta chain sequence. Its antigen is unidentified. This entry comes from a study of cytomegalovirus exposure and HLA in healthy donors. PCR employed 60 Vbeta and 13 Jbeta primers. The method was immunoSEQ multiplex PCR; TCRdb's version includes in-frame clones alone and lacks a portion of them. The sample lists 250,000 to 350,000 clones; approximately 80% were seen once. Study findings and constraints: A further, later analysis showed that HLA-associated TCR beta chains (compared with equally common others) were more clonally expanded. Indistinguishable V segments such as TRBV6-2 and TRBV6-3 were excluded.

With 4 bases clipped from V and 4 bases from J, the junction kept 6 bases outside the gene matches. CDR1 is MGHRA and CDR2 is YSYEKL in the germline V gene. This CDR3 region has 16 residues. The chain recombines TRBV4-1 with TRBJ2-1, with TRBD1 matching over 11 bases. The sequence was obtained from a girl aged 2 to 10 in good health and CMV-seronegative. Sequencing was performed on PBMCs. The DNA of the CDR3 is TGCGCCAGCAGCCCTCTCGGACAGGGGGCATACAATGAGCAGTTCTTC. Translating gives CASSPLGQGAYNEQFF.